The clone carrying this T cell receptor (beta chain) was observed a single time. Its target is unknown. These data come from a study of Graves' ophthalmopathy and Graves' hyperthyroidism. Findings and limits, study-wide: Cross-validated, the 13-signature model showed 87.88%/81.08% sensitivity/specificity, and 80%/75% in the test set. Blood also harbored most expanded thyroid clonotypes above 0.001 frequency.

Researchers took RNA transcripts and amplified TCR beta CDR3 regions from them. An opening RT-PCR round employed HTBI primers and preceded a second-round multiplex PCR. MiXCR, applied by TCRdb to the multiplex PCR reads, yields one record per CDR3 protein. The sample contains 600,000 to 700,000 distinct CDR3 sequences, over 40% of which appear only once. The CDR3 consists of 13 residues. With 8 bases clipped from V and 4 bases from J, the junction kept 6 bases outside the gene matches. Germline values: CDR1 WSHSY, CDR2 SAAADI. The sequenced sample consisted of peripheral blood. The clonotype was recovered from an adult man with Graves' ophthalmopathy. The chain combines TRBV10-2 with TRBJ1-2, with TRBD1 identical over 8 bases. DNA of the CDR3: TGCGCCAGCGGACAGGGAAGGAGCTATGGCTACACCTTC. Protein: CASGQGRSYGYTF.